Listed below are T cell receptor beta chains from one sample, sequenced in a study of post-analysis software for immune sequencing data. One entry per CDR3 protein results from TCRdb running MiXCR on the PCR reads. The data show approximately 730,000 distinct CDR3 sequences, approximately 44% seen once. Source material: blood. These receptors all come from a girl between 5 and 17 years old with multiple sclerosis. Both conserved end residues are part of each CDR3. D genes are given only for firm matches. Not every row has a clone size; where given, it reads once, few, many or a size class.

d_call | j_call | v_call | clone_size | cdr3_aa | cdr3_nt
NA | TRBJ1-2 | TRBV20-1 | NA | CSASGIKEGYGYTF | TGCAGTGCTAGCGGGATCAAAGAGGGGTATGGCTACACCTTC
TRBD2 | TRBJ2-3 | TRBV27 | NA | CATGTSGLTDMQYF | TGTGCCACTGGGACTAGCGGGCTCACAGATATGCAGTATTTT
TRBD2 | TRBJ2-5 | TRBV20-1 | few | CSAEERWTGGSETQYF | TGCAGTGCTGAAGAACGATGGACGGGGGGTAGTGAGACCCAGTACTTC
TRBD2 | TRBJ2-1 | TRBV20-1 | few | CSALQLAPFRDEQFF | TGCAGTGCTCTACAACTAGCGCCCTTTAGGGATGAGCAGTTCTTC
NA | TRBJ2-7 | TRBV5-1 | NA | CASSLNTDYEQYF | TGCGCCAGCAGCTTAAACACGGACTACGAGCAGTACTTC
NA | TRBJ2-1 | TRBV6-4 | NA | CASSETGAGDYNEQFF | TGTGCCAGCAGTGAGACCGGGGCCGGGGACTACAATGAGCAGTTCTTC
NA | TRBJ2-5 | TRBV20-1 | NA | CSARAPGRRQETQYF | TGCAGTGCTAGAGCCCCCGGACGGCGCCAAGAGACCCAGTACTTC
TRBD2 | TRBJ2-3 | TRBV27 | NA | CASSPPSGYTDTQYF | TGTGCCAGCAGTCCCCCTAGCGGTTACACAGATACGCAGTATTTT
NA | TRBJ2-5 | TRBV5-4 | NA | CASSAPGPQEAQYF | TGTGCCAGCAGCGCCCCCGGGCCTCAAGAGGCCCAGTACTTC
NA | TRBJ2-7 | TRBV6-1 | NA | CASSAGGMGTASYEQYF | TGTGCCAGCAGTGCGGGGGGAATGGGGACAGCCTCCTACGAGCAGTACTTC
TRBD2 | TRBJ2-1 | TRBV3-1 | NA | CASSRRGGAYNEQFF | TGTGCCAGCAGCCGCCGGGGGGGAGCCTACAATGAGCAGTTCTTC
TRBD1 | TRBJ2-1 | TRBV9 | NA | CASSASRGQFNEQFF | TGTGCCAGCAGCGCCTCCCGGGGACAGTTCAATGAGCAGTTCTTC
TRBD2 | TRBJ2-5 | TRBV20-1 | NA | CSARDRTSGRAGVTQYF | TGCAGTGCTAGAGATAGGACTAGCGGGAGGGCTGGGGTGACCCAGTACTTC
NA | TRBJ1-1 | TRBV28 | NA | CASSLGGPGAFF | TGTGCCAGCAGTTTAGGGGGGCCGGGAGCTTTCTTT
NA | TRBJ2-3 | TRBV5-1 | NA | CASSGAGLVEAYF | TGCGCCAGCAGCGGGGCAGGGCTCGTTGAAGCGTATTTT
NA | TRBJ1-5 | TRBV20-1 | NA | CSAMNPLGGNQPQHF | TGCAGTGCTATGAATCCCCTGGGGGGTAATCAGCCCCAGCATTTT
NA | TRBJ2-1 | TRBV5-4 | NA | CASSLSPRRGSYNEQFF | TGTGCCAGCAGCTTGTCTCCTAGACGGGGATCCTACAATGAGCAGTTCTTC
TRBD2 | TRBJ2-5 | TRBV7-7 | NA | CASSLGTSGAQETQYF | TGTGCTAGCAGCTTAGGGACTAGCGGAGCCCAAGAGACCCAGTACTTC
TRBD2 | TRBJ2-3 | TRBV7-6 | many | CASSLAAGGNTDTQYF | TGTGCCAGCAGCTTAGCTGCGGGAGGGAACACAGATACGCAGTATTTT
NA | TRBJ2-5 | TRBV20-1 | NA | CSASRVVGQETQYF | TGCAGTGCTTCCAGGGTAGTAGGCCAAGAGACCCAGTACTTC
TRBD1 | TRBJ1-2 | TRBV5-1 | NA | CASSPRTGRSNGYTF | TGCGCCAGCAGCCCGAGGACAGGGCGGAGTAATGGCTACACCTTC
NA | TRBJ2-3 | TRBV20-1 | NA | CSATRLGPSTDTQYF | TGCAGTGCCACTAGACTCGGCCCTAGCACAGATACGCAGTATTTT
TRBD2 | TRBJ2-3 | TRBV9 | NA | CASSAWEGSDTQYF | TGTGCCAGCAGCGCATGGGAGGGGTCAGATACGCAGTATTTT
NA | TRBJ1-6 | TRBV11-2 | NA | CASSPTPSDRLLLSPLHF | TGTGCCAGCAGCCCAACCCCTTCGGACAGACTATTACTTTCACCCCTCCACTTT
TRBD2 | TRBJ2-3 | TRBV6-4 | few | CASSPWTSGSSTDTQYF | TGTGCCAGCAGTCCTTGGACTAGCGGGAGTAGCACAGATACGCAGTATTTT
NA | TRBJ2-5 | TRBV20-1 | NA | CSASAVYQETQYF | TGCAGTGCTAGTGCGGTGTACCAAGAGACCCAGTACTTC
TRBD1 | TRBJ2-5 | TRBV20-1 | NA | CGSTGGAETQYF | TGCGGGTCGACAGGGGGAGCGGAGACCCAGTACTTC
NA | TRBJ2-5 | TRBV28 | NA | CTSSLWDYQETQYF | TGTACCAGCAGTTTATGGGATTACCAAGAGACCCAGTACTTC
TRBD1 | TRBJ2-1 | TRBV29-1 | few | CSVALRDRGHHEQFF | TGCAGCGTTGCCCTCCGGGACAGGGGGCACCATGAGCAGTTCTTC
TRBD1 | TRBJ2-7 | TRBV4-2 | few | CASSQDWGQGGYEQYF | TGTGCCAGCAGCCAAGATTGGGGACAGGGGGGGTACGAGCAGTACTTC
NA | TRBJ2-1 | TRBV7-2 | NA | CASSLANLAPSYNEQFF | TGTGCCAGCAGCTTAGCGAATTTAGCACCCTCCTACAATGAGCAGTTCTTC
TRBD1 | TRBJ2-7 | TRBV29-1 | NA | CSVEGLTGPPYEQYF | TGCAGCGTTGAGGGCCTGACAGGGCCCCCCTACGAGCAGTACTTC
NA | TRBJ1-1 | TRBV29-1 | few | CSVGSRLNTEAFF | TGCAGCGTTGGAAGTCGGTTGAACACTGAAGCTTTCTTT
NA | TRBJ2-1 | TRBV7-9 | NA | CASSLAGAWNEQFF | TGTGCCAGCAGCTTGGCCGGGGCCTGGAATGAGCAGTTCTTC
NA | TRBJ1-2 | TRBV30 | NA | CAWSVRSGVDGYTF | TGTGCCTGGAGTGTACGGTCAGGGGTCGATGGCTACACCTTC
NA | TRBJ1-2 | TRBV5-1 | NA | CASSQDWDYGYTF | TGCGCCAGCAGCCAAGACTGGGACTATGGCTACACCTTC
TRBD1 | TRBJ2-7 | TRBV4-1 | few | CASSHSTGAYEQYF | TGCGCCAGCAGCCATTCGACAGGGGCCTACGAGCAGTACTTC
NA | TRBJ2-6 | TRBV6-5 | NA | CASRSGTAQGANVLTF | TGTGCCAGCAGGTCCGGCACGGCTCAGGGGGCCAACGTCCTGACTTTC
TRBD1 | TRBJ2-7 | TRBV27 | NA | CASSGTGDNSYEQYF | TGTGCCAGCAGTGGGACAGGGGACAACTCCTACGAGCAGTACTTC
NA | TRBJ2-1 | TRBV5-1 | NA | CASSIYDPRNEQFF | TGCGCCAGCAGCATCTATGACCCTCGCAATGAGCAGTTCTTC
NA | TRBJ2-6 | TRBV7-7 | few | CASSPKGVGLSGANVLTF | TGTGCTAGCAGCCCGAAGGGGGTAGGGCTCTCTGGGGCCAACGTCCTGACTTTC
NA | TRBJ2-5 | TRBV29-1 | once | CSVTGHQTGPNEQYF | TGCAGCGTTACTGGTCACCAAACAGGGCCTAATGAGCAGTACTTC
NA | TRBJ1-4 | TRBV29-1 | NA | CSAQAGSNEKLFF | TGCAGCGCCCAGGCAGGGTCGAATGAAAAACTGTTTTTT
NA | TRBJ2-7 | TRBV7-8 | few | CASSRDSEYEQYF | TGTGCCAGCAGTCGGGACTCCGAATACGAGCAGTACTTC
TRBD1 | TRBJ2-3 | TRBV20-1 | NA | CSASPGTGGADTQYF | TGCAGTGCTAGCCCCGGGACAGGGGGCGCAGATACGCAGTATTTT
TRBD1 | TRBJ2-7 | TRBV5-1 | few | CASSPKTGQGNTGQYF | TGCGCCAGCAGCCCTAAGACGGGACAGGGTAATACCGGGCAGTACTTC
TRBD1 | TRBJ1-2 | TRBV5-1 | NA | CASSSKRTGKKCYGYTF | TGCGCCAGCAGCTCAAAACGGACAGGGAAGAAGTGCTATGGCTACACCTTC